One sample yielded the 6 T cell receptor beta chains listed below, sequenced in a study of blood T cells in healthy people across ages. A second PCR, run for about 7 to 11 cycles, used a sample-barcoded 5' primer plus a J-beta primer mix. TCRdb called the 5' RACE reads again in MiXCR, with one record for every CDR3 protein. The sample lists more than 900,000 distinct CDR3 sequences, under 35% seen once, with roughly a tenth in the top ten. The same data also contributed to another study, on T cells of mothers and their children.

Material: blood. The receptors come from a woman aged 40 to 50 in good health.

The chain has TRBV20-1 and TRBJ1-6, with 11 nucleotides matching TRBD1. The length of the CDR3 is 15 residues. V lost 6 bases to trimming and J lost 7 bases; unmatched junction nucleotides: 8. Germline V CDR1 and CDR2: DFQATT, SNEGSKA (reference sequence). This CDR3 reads CSAPGTGGRNSPLHF. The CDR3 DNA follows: TGCAGTGCCCCCGGGACAGGGGGAAGGAATTCACCCCTCCACTTT.

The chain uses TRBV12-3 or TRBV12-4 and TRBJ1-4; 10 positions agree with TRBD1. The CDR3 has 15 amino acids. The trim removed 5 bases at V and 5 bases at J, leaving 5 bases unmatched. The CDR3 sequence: CASSRGTGENEKLFF. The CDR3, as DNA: TGTGCCAGCAGTAGGGGGACAGGGGAGAATGAAAAACTGTTTTTT.

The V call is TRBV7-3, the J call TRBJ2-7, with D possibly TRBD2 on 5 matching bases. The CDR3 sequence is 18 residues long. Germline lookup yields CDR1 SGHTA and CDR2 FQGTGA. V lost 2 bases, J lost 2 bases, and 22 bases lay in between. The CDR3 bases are TGTGCCAGCAGCTTATATGTGGCGGGCGCACCGAATCCCTACGAGCAGTACTTC. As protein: CASSLYVAGAPNPYEQYF.

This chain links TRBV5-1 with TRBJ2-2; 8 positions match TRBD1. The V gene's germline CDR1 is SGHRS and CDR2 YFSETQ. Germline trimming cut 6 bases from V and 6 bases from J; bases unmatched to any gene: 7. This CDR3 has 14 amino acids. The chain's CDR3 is CASNEVQGAGELFF. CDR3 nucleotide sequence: TGCGCCAGCAACGAAGTACAGGGGGCCGGGGAGCTGTTTTTT.

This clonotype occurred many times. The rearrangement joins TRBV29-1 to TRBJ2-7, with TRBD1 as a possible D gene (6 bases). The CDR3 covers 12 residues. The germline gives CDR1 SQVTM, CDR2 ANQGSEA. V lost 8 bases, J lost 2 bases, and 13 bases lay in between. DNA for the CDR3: TGCAGCTTCGAGGACAGAGCCTACGAGCAGTACTTC. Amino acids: CSFEDRAYEQYF.

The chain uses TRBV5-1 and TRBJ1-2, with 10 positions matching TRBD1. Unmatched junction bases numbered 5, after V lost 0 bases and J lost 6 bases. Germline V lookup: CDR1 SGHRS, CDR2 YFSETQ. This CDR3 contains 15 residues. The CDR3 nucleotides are TGCGCCAGCAGCTTGGGGGGACAGGGGCCGAATGGCTACACCTTC. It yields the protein CASSLGGQGPNGYTF.